Below are 22 T cell receptor beta chains sequenced from a single sample in a study of T-cell reconstitution after alpha-beta-depleted transplantation in children. Using unique molecular identifiers, the investigators prepared the TCRbeta library. One entry per CDR3 protein, called by TCRdb with MiXCR from the PCR reads. Among almost 500,000 distinct CDR3 sequences listed, under 12% were seen once. The sequences come from PBMCs, collected before TCRalphabeta/CD19-depleted stem cell transplant. The receptors were sampled from a child under 10 years old with inherited bone marrow failure, due to receive a stem cell transplant.

This clonotype showed up just once. A much bigger clone sits one base away, suggesting this may be a read error. The chain carries TRBV7-2 and TRBJ2-1, with 11 bases matching TRBD2. The length of the CDR3 is 17 residues. CDR1 and CDR2 (germline): SGHTA, FQGNSA. The CDR3 spells CASSLAALAGASNDQFF. CDR3 in DNA: TGTGCCAGCAGCTTAGCCGCACTAGCGGGAGCTAGTAATGACCAGTTCTTC. Full variable domain (rest looked up from reference TRBV7-2 and TRBJ2-1): GAGVSQSPSNKVTEKGKDVELRCDPISGHTALYWYRQSLGQGLEFLIYFQGNSAPDKSGLPSDRFSAERTGGSVSTLTIQRTQQEDSAVYLCASSLAALAGASNDQFFGPGTRLTVL.

This clonotype was found a few times. The chain joins TRBV30 to TRBJ2-6; 7 nucleotides match TRBD2. The germline V gene has CDR1 GTSNPN and CDR2 SVGIG (reference sequence). CDR3 size: 14 residues. V shed 4 bases, J shed 4 bases, and the junction held 4 bases outside the gene matches. This chain's CDR3 is CAWKRGAGANVLTF. Written as DNA, the CDR3 is TGTGCCTGGAAGCGGGGAGCCGGGGCCAACGTCCTGACTTTC.

This clonotype was detected many times. The chain couples TRBV12-3 or TRBV12-4 to TRBJ1-1; the D is unclear. The CDR3 has 13 amino acids. The ends were cut back, 7 bases at V and 8 bases at J, with 17 bases in the middle. The CDR3 DNA reads TGTGCCAGCACCACAACCATAGTACCAGAAGCTTTCTTT. Encoded protein: CASTTTIVPEAFF.

This clonotype was seen repeatedly, ten times or more. This chain links TRBV12-3 or TRBV12-4 with TRBJ2-5; possible D gene TRBD2, 6 bases. Trimming removed 5 bases at V and 5 bases at J, with 12 bases between. The CDR3 totals 13 residues. The CDR3 loop is CASSRLEAETQYF. CDR3 coding DNA: TGTGCCAGCAGTCGACTAGAGGCCGAGACCCAGTACTTC.

This clonotype showed up many times. This rearrangement joins TRBV10-3 to TRBJ1-4; no clear D. The length of the CDR3 is 13 residues. Germline V gene sequence: CDR1 ENHRY, CDR2 SYGVKD. V lost 10 bases to trimming and J lost 4 bases, with 13 bases between them. DNA of the CDR3: TGTGCCACCCTTGGGGAACATAATGAAAAACTGTTTTTT. Translated: CATLGEHNEKLFF.

At least ten counts were recorded for this clonotype. The chain links TRBV4-3 to TRBJ2-3; D not certain. This CDR3 contains 17 residues. CDR1 and CDR2 from the germline V gene are LGHNA and YSLEER. Trimming pared 1 base from V and 2 bases from J, leaving 16 bases between. CDR3 sequence (DNA): TGCGCCAGCAGCCAAGGCCTGGCCAAGCCTATCACAGATACGCAGTATTTT. Translation: CASSQGLAKPITDTQYF.

This clonotype was counted at least ten times. V gene TRBV5-1 combines with J gene TRBJ1-1; 8 bases align to TRBD1. Trimming at V came to 4 bases and at J to 4 bases, leaving 6 bases not matched to a gene. Looked up from germline, CDR1 is SGHRS and CDR2 is YFSETQ. The CDR3 loop spans 14 amino acids. CDR3 region: CASSLDRESTEAFF. In DNA, the CDR3 is TGCGCCAGCAGCCTGGACAGGGAGTCCACTGAAGCTTTCTTT.

Many counts were recorded for this clonotype. The CDR3 DNA reads TGTGCCATCAGTGCGGGGTATAGCAATCAGCCCCAGCATTTT. It encodes CAISAGYSNQPQHF. The chain joins TRBV10-3 to TRBJ1-5; D not certain. V lost 4 bases and J lost 0, with 7 bases in between. Looked up from germline, CDR1 is ENHRY and CDR2 is SYGVKD. This CDR3 has 14 amino acids.

This clonotype was detected ten times or more. J is TRBJ2-1 and V is TRBV20-1; D possibly matches TRBD1 or TRBD2 (5 bases each). V was cut by 4 bases and J by 5 bases, with 9 bases left in between. Per the germline V gene, CDR1 is DFQATT and CDR2 is SNEGSKA (reference sequence). This CDR3 contains 12 residues. CDR3 nucleotides: TGCAGTGCTATCCGGGACCACAATGAGCAGTTCTTC. It translates to CSAIRDHNEQFF.

The rearrangement links TRBV20-1 to TRBJ2-7; TRBD1 aligns across 7 bases. V was pared by 2 bases and J by 9 bases, with 13 bases of the junction left unmatched. The CDR3 consists of 14 residues. Germline V gene lookup returns CDR1 DFQATT and CDR2 SNEGSKA (reference sequence). Here the CDR3 reads CSARKATDRVWQYF. The CDR3 region has the DNA TGCAGTGCTAGAAAGGCTACTGACAGGGTATGGCAGTACTTC.

This clonotype was found many times. This CDR3 reads CASRCRGAGLLDTQYF. CDR3 in DNA: TGTGCCAGCAGATGTCGTGGGGCAGGCTTACTAGATACGCAGTATTTT. The rearrangement joins TRBV14 to TRBJ2-3; weak D call: TRBD1 (5 bases). The germline V gene has CDR1 SGHDN and CDR2 FVKESK. V lost 6 bases and J 5 bases, leaving 21 bases between the germline ends. CDR3 size: 16 residues.

The table lists this clonotype with many counts. The V gene is TRBV6-2 or TRBV6-3, the J gene TRBJ2-3; 8 bases map to TRBD2. Germline-derived CDR1 and CDR2 are MNHEY and SVGEGT. The junction had 11 bases not matched to a gene; V was cut back by 7 bases and J by 2 bases. The CDR3 extends over 16 amino acids. In DNA, the CDR3 is TGTGCCAGCACCCTAGCGCGACTAGCGACCACAGATACGCAGTATTTT. Its protein product is CASTLARLATTDTQYF.

This clonotype was seen only a few times. The rearrangement links TRBV2 to TRBJ2-1; 8 nucleotides agree with TRBD1. This CDR3 is built from 15 residues. Per germline, CDR1 SNHLY and CDR2 FYNNEI. V trimming: 3 bases; J trimming: 8 bases; junction bases outside the gene matches: 9. DNA of the CDR3: TGTGCCAGCAGTGACCCAGGGGGCGATAGATATGAGCAGTTCTTC. Translation: CASSDPGGDRYEQFF.

This clonotype came up many times. The chain joins TRBV6-6 to TRBJ2-7, with D unresolved. The CDR3 length is 11 residues. The germline gives CDR1 MNHNY, CDR2 SVGAGI (reference sequence). Trimming took 5 bases from V and 7 from J, leaving 9 bases between them. The CDR3 DNA sequence: TGTGCCAGCAGTCCCTCGAGGGAGCAGTACTTC. It yields the protein CASSPSREQYF.

There are many counts of this clonotype. The chain has TRBV29-1 and TRBJ2-1; no firm D call. V was cut by 7 bases and J by 5 bases, with 18 bases left in between. CDR1 and CDR2 (germline): SQVTM, ANQGSEA. The CDR3 consists of 14 residues. The DNA of the CDR3 is TGCAGCGCCCTCTGGCCGCTGGGCGACAATGAGCAGTTCTTC. Protein sequence: CSALWPLGDNEQFF.

This clonotype was counted only a few times. The chain combines TRBV10-3 with TRBJ2-2; D possibly corresponds to TRBD2 (5 bases). The V and J ends lost 4 bases and 7 bases respectively, with 13 bases between them. Per the germline V gene, CDR1 is ENHRY and CDR2 is SYGVKD. The CDR3 covers 14 residues. The CDR3 is CAISAAGRGGELFF. In DNA form, the CDR3 reads TGTGCCATCAGTGCGGCAGGCCGGGGCGGGGAGCTGTTTTTT.

This clonotype was seen repeatedly, ten times or more. The chain combines TRBV15 with TRBJ2-1, with TRBD2 matching 7 bases. Germline V gene lookup returns CDR1 LNHNV and CDR2 YYDKDF (reference sequence). The CDR3 contains 15 residues. Trimming cost V 3 bases and J 2 bases; bases outside gene matches: 4. The CDR3 DNA is TGTGCCACCAGCAGGGGAGCGGGGACCTACAATGAGCAGTTCTTC. Amino acid sequence: CATSRGAGTYNEQFF.

This clonotype was counted ten times or more. The chain couples TRBV11-2 to TRBJ1-3, with D unclear. Deletions cut 5 bases from V and 15 bases from J, with 20 bases between. Germline lookup yields CDR1 SGHAT and CDR2 FQNNGV. This CDR3 is built from 13 residues. The DNA for the CDR3 is TGTGCCAGCAGCCTGGGATTCGGGAGCCCGGGATATTTT. Translation gives CASSLGFGSPGYF.

Concerning this clonotype itself: It may be a read error: a sequence one base away is much more abundant. This rearrangement joins TRBV7-9 to TRBJ1-1; the D gene is possibly TRBD1 (5 bases). This CDR3 has 15 residues. The germline V gene encodes CDR1 SEHNR and CDR2 FQNEAQ (reference sequence). The CDR3 region has the DNA TGTGCCACCAGCTTAGGTCCTGGGGGTGGGACTGAAGCTTTCTTT. Translating gives CATSLGPGGGTEAFF.

This clonotype appeared many times. This sequence joins TRBV6-2 or TRBV6-3 and TRBJ2-7; D not resolved. This CDR3 comprises 11 residues. Between the trimmed V and J ends, which lost 4 bases and 7 bases, there was a span of 8 bases. Germline CDR1 and CDR2: MNHEY and SVGEGT. DNA for the CDR3: TGTGCCAGCAGTTTGCTCCGGGAGCAGTACTTC. It encodes CASSLLREQYF.

This clonotype was seen at least ten times. The chain carries TRBV7-2 and TRBJ2-3; 8 bases agree with TRBD2. The CDR3 has 15 residues. From germline, CDR1 is SGHTA and CDR2 FQGNSA. The trim removed 7 bases at V and 4 bases at J, leaving 10 bases unmatched. CDR3 loop: CASNRGGLVPDTQYF. CDR3 nucleotide sequence: TGTGCCAGCAACCGGGGGGGACTAGTGCCAGATACGCAGTATTTT.

The V call is TRBV27, the J call TRBJ2-7; TRBD1 agrees at 9 bases. Germline loops: CDR1 MNHEY, CDR2 SMNVEV (reference sequence). With V trimmed by 8 bases and J by 5 bases, 10 bases remained unmatched. This CDR3 contains 14 residues. The CDR3 sequence is CASGIRTGAHEQYF. CDR3 DNA sequence: TGTGCCAGCGGCATACGGACAGGGGCCCACGAGCAGTACTTC.